This T cell receptor beta chain was identified in a study of blood T cells in healthy people across ages. This CDR3 contains 16 residues. Germline V lookup: CDR1 MDHEN, CDR2 SYDVKM. Trimming cost V 6 bases and J 4 bases, with 21 bases left between them. Sample-barcoded 5' priming and a J-beta primer mix drove a second PCR of about 7 to 12 cycles. The authors tagged each cDNA molecule using a template-switch adaptor with 12 random nucleotides. Every sample gave at least 2.5 million paired-end reads containing CDR3. From the 5' RACE reads, TCRdb called clonotypes with MiXCR, one entry per CDR3 protein. The table has 750,000 to 950,000 distinct CDR3 sequences, roughly 24% seen once. These data were likewise used in another study, on T cells of mothers and their children.

The clonotype originates from a boy younger than 18 in good health. Specimen: blood. V gene TRBV28 combines with J gene TRBJ2-5, with D perhaps matching TRBD1 (5 bases). In DNA form, the CDR3 reads TGTGCCAGCAGGTCAGGTACAGGAAGGGCCGGAGAGACCCAGTACTTC. Its protein product is CASRSGTGRAGETQYF.